A single sample gave rise to the 8 T cell receptor beta chains below, sequenced in a study of blood T cells in healthy people across ages. Using a J-beta primer mix together with a sample-barcoded 5' primer, a second PCR was run for roughly 7 to 11 cycles. Each CDR3 protein is one row after TCRdb ran MiXCR on the 5' RACE reads. The table shows about 1,800,000 distinct CDR3 sequences, with roughly 27% occurring only once. Sequencing used blood. The source is a woman younger than 45 in good health.

Note on this clonotype: A junction boundary mismatches the germline segment, possibly from a read error. V gene TRBV24-1 combines with J gene TRBJ2-5; 8 bases fit TRBD2. CDR3 length: 15 amino acids. The germline CDR1 and CDR2 sequences are KGHDR and SFDVKD. CDR3 sequence reads: CATSDSAAGAETRYF. In nucleotides, the CDR3 is TGTGCCACCAGTGACTCCGCAGCGGGAGCGGAGACCCGGTACTTC.

V is TRBV6-5 and J is TRBJ1-1; D perhaps matches TRBD1 (5 bases). Germline V gene lookup returns CDR1 MNHEY and CDR2 SVGAGI. V was trimmed by 7 bases and J by 6 bases, leaving 15 bases between them. CDR3 size: 13 residues. The CDR3 DNA is TGTGCCAGCACCATCCCCGGGACCCCTGAAGCTTTCTTT. Translation gives CASTIPGTPEAFF.

The CDR3 bases are TGTGCCAGAGTCCCCGGACAGGCTCGTAGCAATCAGCCCCAGCATTTT. Amino acid sequence: CARVPGQARSNQPQHF. The chain employs TRBV6-1 and TRBJ1-5; 7 positions agree with TRBD1. V was pared by 9 bases and J by 0 bases, with 11 bases of the junction left unmatched. The germline CDR1 and CDR2 sequences are MNHNS and SASEGT. This CDR3 is 16 amino acids long.

The V and J genes are TRBV5-5 and TRBJ1-5; D is undetermined. The CDR3 length is 13 residues. Germline values: CDR1 SGHKS, CDR2 YYEKEE (reference sequence). The V end was cut by 1 base, the J end by 6 bases, with 8 bases between. The CDR3 loop reads CASSLKPPQPQHF. The DNA of the CDR3 is TGTGCCAGCAGCTTGAAACCCCCTCAGCCCCAGCATTTT.

With respect to this clonotype: Mismatch with germline at one junction end may stem from a read error. V is TRBV7-9 and J is TRBJ1-2; TRBD1 agrees at 7 bases. Germline assignment: CDR1 SEHNR and CDR2 FQNEAQ (reference sequence). This CDR3 is 13 amino acids long. The CDR3 here is CAGSFGTDYGYTF. In DNA form, the CDR3 reads TGTGCCGGCAGCTTCGGGACAGACTATGGCTACACCTTC.

The sample holds one count of this clonotype. Given a much more abundant clone one base away, this may be a read error. J is TRBJ2-4 and V is TRBV15, with 12 nucleotides matching TRBD1. The CDR3 length is 15 residues. Per germline, CDR1 LNHNV and CDR2 YYDKDF (reference sequence). With 3 bases clipped from V and 13 bases from J, the junction kept 10 bases outside the gene matches. In DNA form, the CDR3 reads TGTGCCACCAGCAGCCTGGGACAGGGGGCGAATGAGCAGTACTTC. Translating gives CATSSLGQGANEQYF.

Comment on this clonotype: The junction differs from germline at one of its ends, possibly a read error. The V and J genes are TRBV20-1 and TRBJ1-4; TRBD1 matches at 7 bases. Germline loops: CDR1 DFQATT, CDR2 SNEGSKA (reference sequence). The CDR3 has 14 amino acids. CDR3 region: CSARTGVLNEKRFF. The CDR3 DNA sequence: TGCAGTGCCCGAACAGGGGTTCTTAATGAAAAACGGTTTTTT.

This clonotype came up many times. This chain joins TRBV4-2 and TRBJ2-5, with D possibly being TRBD1 (5 bases). The CDR3 spans 15 residues. Germline CDR1 LGHNA, CDR2 YNFKEQ. V lost 0 bases and J lost 5, with 13 bases in between. The CDR3 protein is CASSQDPQGRETQYF. The CDR3 region has the DNA TGTGCCAGCAGCCAAGATCCCCAGGGCCGGGAGACCCAGTACTTC.